The next 4 T cell receptor beta chains were all read from a single sample in a study of blood T cell repertoires in COVID-19. The table came from immunoSEQ multiplex PCR; TCRdb's copy has only in-frame clones and leaves some out. The data show some 50,000 clones, with roughly nine tenths seen just once and roughly 6.2% held by the top ten. Sequenced: peripheral blood. The receptors were gathered from a man aged 40-49 years with acute or convalescent COVID-19.

The chain uses TRBV5-1 and TRBJ2-3; 8 nucleotides line up with TRBD1. This CDR3 spans 15 amino acids. The V gene end was trimmed by 4 bases and the J gene end by 4 bases; junction bases not matched to a gene: 8. Germline CDR1 is SGHRS and CDR2 is YFSETQ. The CDR3 spells CASSLDGQGADTQYF. The CDR3 DNA is TGCGCCAGCAGCCTAGACGGACAGGGAGCAGATACGCAGTATTTT.

The rearrangement joins TRBV5-4 to TRBJ1-2, with D unresolved. V was trimmed by 4 bases and J by 8 bases, leaving 15 bases between them. The germline V gene has CDR1 SGHNT and CDR2 YYREEE (reference sequence). CDR3 length: 13 amino acids. This CDR3 reads CASSNPRDPGYTF. Here the CDR3 DNA reads TGTGCCAGCAGCAACCCCCGGGATCCAGGCTACACCTTC.

The rearrangement links TRBV21-1 to TRBJ1-4; the table names TRBD1, a call not compared with the DNA. TRBV21-1 is described as a pseudogene. CDR3 length equals 17 residues. CDR3 nucleotides: TGTGCCAGCTCCGAGGGGACAGGGAATTGCCTTAATGAAAAACTGTTTTTT. Translating it yields CASSEGTGNCLNEKLFF.

V gene TRBV5-1 combines with J gene TRBJ2-5; maybe TRBD2 (5 bases). V dropped 2 bases and J dropped 4 bases, with 15 bases sitting between them. Looked up from germline, CDR1 is SGHRS and CDR2 is YFSETQ. The CDR3 loop spans 15 amino acids. CDR3 amino acids: CASSLSLELGETQYF. The DNA of the CDR3 is TGCGCCAGCAGCTTATCACTAGAGTTAGGAGAGACCCAGTACTTC.